This TCR beta chain derives from a study of vaccination and CD4 T cells after COVID-19. This clonotype was detected once. What it binds is not known. Trimming removed 5 bases from V and 1 base from J, with 12 bases in between. CDR1 MNHNS and CDR2 SASEGT come from the germline V gene. CDR3 length: 16 amino acids. Whole-study findings and limits: The cohort comprised relatively few convalescent patients, and no early post-infection timepoints were analyzed. Median SARS-CoV-2-reactive clonotype numbers rose nonsignificantly, about 20 to 38.

TCRdb redid the calling of the PCR reads with MiXCR, one entry per CDR3 protein. Among 25,000 or so distinct CDR3 sequences listed, 45% to 55% were seen once. The material sequenced was CD4+ T cells from blood, taken before SARS-CoV-2 vaccination. The clonotype was recovered from a human donor who had recovered from COVID-19. V gene TRBV6-1 combines with J gene TRBJ1-6; possible D gene TRBD1, 6 bases. Written as DNA, the CDR3 is TGTGCCAGCAGTAGGAAGGGGGGGTCCTATAATTCACCCCTCCACTTT. This translates into CASSRKGGSYNSPLHF.